Sequencing of this T cell receptor (beta chain) was carried out in a study of blood T cell repertoires in COVID-19. In the study overall: The cDNA or gDNA used as material had been derived from T cells, B-cell-depleted T cells, or PBMCs.

Authors' data handling: How many nucleated cells were present was estimated from reference gene primer amplification. Assay used: immunoSEQ multiplex PCR; TCRdb lists only in-frame clones, some missing. Clone size and V and J calls were adopted from that table, with D and trimming inferred from the DNA. The profile shows fewer than 200,000 clones, roughly 84% of them singletons. The V gene end was trimmed by 0 bases and the J gene end by 2 bases; junction bases not matched to a gene: 3. Germline V gene sequence: CDR1 SGHRS, CDR2 YFSETQ. The CDR3 has 15 residues. This rearrangement joins TRBV5-1 to TRBJ1-2; TRBD1 aligns across 8 bases. The specimen sequenced was peripheral blood. This sequence originates from a woman aged 80 or over with active or convalescent COVID-19. The CDR3 DNA is TGCGCCAGCAGCTTGGGACAGGGGTCAAACTATGGCTACACCTTC. Encoded protein: CASSLGQGSNYGYTF.